A single sample is the source of the 5 T cell receptor beta chains below, sequenced in a study of shared clonotypes between healthy human individuals. Data came from immunoSEQ multiplex PCR; TCRdb stores just in-frame clones and leaves some out. Here the sample spans about 2.4 million clones, 93% being singletons. The specimen sequenced was naive CD4+ T cells from PBMCs. Indicated subset: CD45RA+ positively selected. The receptors derive from a man aged 18 to 35 in good health. Some clones in this sample may be carry-over from other donors' samples.

The V call is TRBV5-8, the J call TRBJ2-7, with D unclear. V lost 3 bases and J lost 6, with 10 bases in between. The CDR3 length is 12 residues. Germline V lookup: CDR1 SGHTS, CDR2 YDEGEE. CDR3 DNA sequence: TGTGCCAGCAGCTGGGTGTACGGCGAGCAGTACTTC. This encodes CASSWVYGEQYF.

The CDR3 reads CASSTSIAGGKTQYF. As DNA, the CDR3 is TGTGCCAGCAGTACCTCCATAGCGGGAGGTAAGACCCAGTACTTC. V and J are TRBV27 and TRBJ2-5; 10 bases are shared with TRBD2. The V and J ends lost 5 bases and 6 bases, in that order; junction bases with no gene match: 9. Germline-derived CDR1 and CDR2 are MNHEY and SMNVEV (reference sequence). This CDR3 contains 15 residues.

Comments on this clone: Other DNA variants within this sample encode the same CDR3. The rearrangement links TRBV5-4 to TRBJ1-3, with D possibly TRBD1 on 5 matching bases. The CDR3 sequence is 14 residues long. Trimming removed 4 bases from V and 0 bases from J, with 8 bases in between. Germline assignment: CDR1 SGHNT and CDR2 YYREEE (reference sequence). The DNA of the CDR3 is TGTGCCAGCAGCATAGACAGCTCTGGAAACACCATATATTTT. Its translation is CASSIDSSGNTIYF.

As regards this clone: Other nucleotide sequences from this sample produce the same CDR3. V gene TRBV5-1 combines with J gene TRBJ2-5; D is undetermined. Trimming pared 1 base from V and 1 base from J, leaving 8 bases between. The CDR3 length is 14 residues. Germline values: CDR1 SGHRS, CDR2 YFSETQ. The CDR3 nucleotides read TGCGCCAGCAGCTTGCGGTCAGTCCAAGAGACCCAGTACTTC. Translating it yields CASSLRSVQETQYF. The entire variable domain, with the rest obtained from reference TRBV5-1 and TRBJ2-5, is as follows: KAGVTQTPRYLIKTRGQQVTLSCSPISGHRSVSWYQQTPGQGLQFLFEYFSETQRNKGNFPGRFSGRQFSNSRSEMNVSTLELGDSALYLCASSLRSVQETQYFGPGTRLLVL.

The chain is built from TRBV15 and TRBJ1-5, with 7 bases aligning to TRBD1. The CDR3 runs 16 residues. From germline, CDR1 is LNHNV and CDR2 YYDKDF (reference sequence). The V gene end was trimmed by 2 bases and the J gene end by 1 base; junction bases not matched to a gene: 5. The CDR3 region has the DNA TGTGCCACCAGCAGAAGACAGGGATTAAGCAATCAGCCCCAGCATTTT. The encoded protein is CATSRRQGLSNQPQHF. Combining the CDR3 with reference TRBV15 and TRBJ1-5 gives the whole variable domain DAMVIQNPRYQVTQFGKPVTLSCSQTLNHNVMYWYQQKSSQAPKLLFHYYDKDFNNEADTPDNFQSRRPNTSFCFLDIRSPGLGDTAMYLCATSRRQGLSNQPQHFGDGTRLSIL.